What follows are 17 T cell receptor beta chains derived from one specimen sequenced in a study of T-cell reconstitution after alpha-beta-depleted transplantation in children. Unique molecular identifiers featured in how the TCRbeta library was prepared. Each CDR3 protein is one row after TCRdb ran MiXCR on the PCR reads. Among some 450,000 distinct CDR3 sequences listed, roughly two fifths were seen once. Sequences were derived from PBMCs, sampled before TCRalphabeta/CD19-depleted stem cell transplant. The receptors come from a girl aged 2 to 10 with aplastic anemia, due to receive a stem cell transplant.

The chain links TRBV12-3 or TRBV12-4 to TRBJ1-3; the D gene is possibly TRBD1 (5 bases). Trimming took off 2 bases at V and 12 bases at J, with 23 bases between the two ends. CDR3 length equals 16 residues. CDR3 nucleotides: TGTGCCAGCAGTTTAACCCCACAGAGCTCTGGACACATCATATATTTT. Its protein product is CASSLTPQSSGHIIYF.

This clonotype was recorded many times. The chain uses TRBV28 and TRBJ2-7, with 7 bases fitting TRBD1. Unmatched junction bases numbered 5, after V lost 6 bases and J lost 0 bases. This CDR3 contains 14 residues. CDR1 is MDHEN and CDR2 is SYDVKM in the germline V gene. The CDR3 DNA sequence: TGTGCCAGCAGGACAGGGAGAGCCTCCTACGAGCAGTACTTC. It translates to CASRTGRASYEQYF. The full variable domain, its missing parts supplied by reference TRBV28 and TRBJ2-7, is DVKVTQSSRYLVKRTGEKVFLECVQDMDHENMFWYRQDPGLGLRLIYFSYDVKMKEKGDIPEGYSVSREKKERFSLILESASTNQTSMYLCASRTGRASYEQYFGPGTRLTVT.

The table lists this clonotype with a few counts. The chain couples TRBV29-1 to TRBJ2-1, with D unresolved. CDR3 size: 15 residues. Trimming stripped 6 bases from V and 8 bases from J, with 23 bases between. Germline V gives CDR1 SQVTM, CDR2 ANQGSEA. CDR3: CSVALSGRAWDEQFF. CDR3 DNA: TGCAGCGTCGCCCTATCTGGACGAGCTTGGGATGAGCAGTTCTTC.

This clonotype was seen repeatedly, ten times or more. The chain recombines TRBV6-1 with TRBJ2-7; weak D call: TRBD1 (6 bases). Trimming left V 0 bases short and J 1 base short, with 7 bases between. Per germline, CDR1 MNHNS and CDR2 SASEGT. This CDR3 region has 14 residues. This CDR3 reads CASSEAQGSYEQYF. CDR3 bases: TGTGCCAGCAGTGAAGCGCAGGGGTCCTACGAGCAGTACTTC.

This clonotype has more than one count but fewer than ten. At one end, the junction sequence differs from germline, possibly due to a read error. This chain connects TRBV20-1 to TRBJ2-7; D possibly corresponds to TRBD1 (5 bases). The CDR3 extends over 12 amino acids. CDR1 DFQATT and CDR2 SNEGSKA come from the germline V gene (reference sequence). The CDR3 sequence: CSASTGRDRVDF. CDR3 coding DNA: TGCAGTGCTAGTACCGGCAGGGATAGGGTGGACTTC.

On this clonotype: One junction end disagrees with the germline gene, perhaps due to a read error. This sequence joins TRBV6-1 and TRBJ1-3; D gene unclear. CDR1 is MNHNS and CDR2 is SASEGT in the germline V gene. The CDR3 runs 11 residues. CDR3 nucleotide sequence: TGCGCTGGACGGGAAGCAAACACCATATATTTT. It specifies CAGREANTIYF.

The J gene is TRBJ2-3, the V gene TRBV5-1, with 13 positions matching TRBD2. CDR1 is SGHRS, CDR2 YFSETQ, per germline. After removal of 4 bases from V and 5 bases from J, the junction contained 10 bases not matched to a gene. This CDR3 has 17 amino acids. The CDR3: CASSLSRTSGSGDTQYF. CDR3 coding DNA: TGCGCCAGCAGCCTTTCCCGGACTAGCGGGAGCGGAGATACGCAGTATTTT.

This clonotype was observed a handful of times. This chain joins TRBV4-1 and TRBJ2-7, with D perhaps TRBD2 (5 bases). This CDR3 contains 16 residues. Trimming took 1 base from V and 0 from J, leaving 13 bases between them. Germline-derived CDR1 and CDR2 are MGHRA and YSYEKL. The CDR3 region is CASSQGPPGVSYEQYF. CDR3 coding DNA: TGCGCCAGCAGCCAAGGCCCCCCCGGGGTCTCCTACGAGCAGTACTTC.

V is TRBV6-5 and J is TRBJ2-7; D could derive from TRBD1 or TRBD2 (6 bases each). V shed 4 bases and J shed 5 bases, with 12 bases lying between them. The CDR3 is made up of 13 amino acids. Germline CDR1 is MNHEY and CDR2 is SVGAGI. CDR3 in amino acids: CASSWGAGNEQYF. The CDR3 coding sequence is TGTGCCAGCAGTTGGGGGGCAGGGAACGAGCAGTACTTC.

The chain employs TRBV25-1 and TRBJ2-5; D is possibly TRBD1 or TRBD2 (5 bases each). CDR1 MGHDK and CDR2 SYGVNS come from the germline V gene. V dropped 5 bases and J dropped 5 bases, with 18 bases sitting between them. The CDR3 sequence is 15 residues long. CDR3 amino acids: CASSPAGAGGETQYF. Written as DNA, the CDR3 is TGTGCCAGCAGTCCTGCTGGGGCCGGCGGGGAGACCCAGTACTTC.

This sequence joins TRBV10-3 and TRBJ1-5, with D hard to call. The V gene's germline CDR1 is ENHRY and CDR2 SYGVKD. With 3 bases removed from V and 4 bases from J, the gap between germline ends came to 13 bases. This CDR3 region has 15 residues. The CDR3 DNA sequence: TGTGCCATCAGTGAAGGAGGAGGGCGAAATCAGCCCCAGCATTTT. It encodes CAISEGGGRNQPQHF.

In regard to this clonotype: The junction departs from germline at one end; a sequencing error may be responsible. The V call is TRBV28, the J call TRBJ2-5; 8 nucleotides agree with TRBD1. Germline V gene sequence: CDR1 MDHEN, CDR2 SYDVKM. The CDR3 sequence is 15 residues long. The CDR3 loop is CVSSQLQGARKTQYF. CDR3 nucleotides: TGTGTCAGCAGCCAACTTCAGGGGGCTAGAAAGACCCAGTACTTC.

This sequence joins TRBV20-1 and TRBJ2-1, with 7 bases lining up with TRBD2. The germline gives CDR1 DFQATT, CDR2 SNEGSKA (reference sequence). The CDR3 sequence is 16 residues long. V trimming: 3 bases; J trimming: 5 bases; junction bases outside the gene matches: 13. This CDR3 is CSARGGGAGRDNEQFF. In nucleotides, the CDR3 is TGCAGTGCTAGGGGCGGAGGAGCGGGACGGGACAATGAGCAGTTCTTC.

The rearrangement links TRBV20-1 to TRBJ1-4; a possible D gene is TRBD1 (6 bases). Germline CDR1 reads DFQATT; CDR2 reads SNEGSKA (reference sequence). Trimming stripped 6 bases from V and 8 bases from J, with 16 bases between. The CDR3 sequence is 13 residues long. CDR3 region: CSAPVAGEEKLFF. The CDR3 DNA sequence: TGCAGTGCCCCCGTAGCAGGGGAGGAAAAACTGTTTTTT.

This clonotype has a handful of counts. The chain carries TRBV15 and TRBJ2-3; 12 bases fit TRBD2. Trimming took 4 bases from V and 5 from J; bases not matched to a gene: 4. The CDR3 totals 15 residues. Germline CDR1 and CDR2: LNHNV and YYDKDF (reference sequence). CDR3 sequence (DNA): TGTGCCACCAGCATGACTAGCGGGGGAGTAGATACGCAGTATTTT. This sequence encodes CATSMTSGGVDTQYF.

This clonotype was seen many times. The chain uses TRBV20-1 and TRBJ1-5; D is perhaps TRBD1 (6 bases). Trimming removed 6 bases from V and 7 bases from J, with 19 bases in between. Germline CDR1 DFQATT, CDR2 SNEGSKA (reference sequence). The CDR3 totals 14 residues. The CDR3 region is CSAGGGAAGQPQHF. The CDR3 bases are TGCAGTGCAGGGGGAGGGGCGGCCGGACAGCCCCAGCATTTT.

This chain joins TRBV29-1 and TRBJ1-4; D remains ambiguous. The CDR3 contains 11 residues. Germline V gene sequence: CDR1 SQVTM, CDR2 ANQGSEA. V dropped 6 bases and J dropped 4 bases, with 6 bases sitting between them. CDR3 region: CSVDGNEKLFF. CDR3 nucleotide sequence: TGCAGCGTGGACGGTAATGAAAAACTGTTTTTT.